The 30 T cell receptor beta chains given below trace back to one sample, sequenced in a study of molecular identifiers for immune sequencing clone quantification. Via MiXCR, TCRdb re-called the PCR reads, giving one row per CDR3 protein. The sample has 35,000 or so distinct CDR3 sequences, about a fifth seen once. Sequencing was carried out using naive CD8+ T cells from blood, with Jurkat cell RNA spiked in. The sample's subset: FACS-sorted CD8+CD4-CCR7+CD45RA+ naive T cells. The receptors shown here come from a human donor in good health. Some libraries in this study had Jurkat cell RNA spiked in.

This chain links TRBV28 with TRBJ2-1; 11 positions match TRBD1. CDR1 and CDR2 from the germline V gene are MDHEN and SYDVKM. Germline trimming cut 4 bases from V and 1 base from J; bases unmatched to any gene: 6. This CDR3 region has 17 residues. CDR3 sequence: CASSWTGGRGSYNEQFF. In DNA, the CDR3 is TGTGCCAGCAGTTGGACAGGGGGCCGAGGGTCCTACAATGAGCAGTTCTTC.

This clonotype is medium-sized (0.01 to 0.1%) within its sample. This chain joins TRBV28 and TRBJ2-3, with D unresolved. In germline, CDR1 is MDHEN, CDR2 SYDVKM. The germline V and J ends were trimmed by 3 bases and 4 bases, with 5 bases remaining between them. The CDR3 is 12 residues long. The CDR3 sequence is CASSFRPDTQYF. The CDR3, as DNA: TGTGCCAGCAGTTTCCGCCCAGATACGCAGTATTTT.

This clonotype was seen many times. The chain employs TRBV7-6 and TRBJ2-7, with 9 positions matching TRBD1. The CDR3 runs 13 residues. Germline V gene sequence: CDR1 SGHVS, CDR2 FNYEAQ. V lost 3 bases, J lost 7 bases, and 4 bases stayed unmatched. The CDR3 loop reads CASSFGTGREQYF. The CDR3 bases are TGTGCCAGCAGCTTCGGGACAGGGCGGGAGCAGTACTTC.

In this sample, this clonotype turned up many times. The rearrangement links TRBV4-1 to TRBJ2-4, with D perhaps matching TRBD2 (6 bases). This CDR3 has 14 residues. CDR1 is MGHRA and CDR2 is YSYEKL in the germline V gene. The ends were cut back, 4 bases at V and 10 bases at J, with 17 bases in the middle. The CDR3 DNA reads as TGCGCCAGCAGCCGGCCGGGACTTTCGGATATTCAGTACTTC. Translated: CASSRPGLSDIQYF.

Only a few counts were recorded for this clonotype. This may arise from a read error, as a much more abundant clone is one base away. V and J are TRBV10-3 and TRBJ2-7, with D possibly being TRBD2 (6 bases). V lost 2 bases and J lost 2, with 10 bases in between. The CDR3 covers 14 residues. Germline values: CDR1 ENHRY, CDR2 SYGVKD. This chain's CDR3 is CAISETGGTYEQYF. CDR3 nucleotide sequence: TGTGCCATCAGTGAGACGGGCGGGACCTACGAGCAGTACTTC.

This clonotype was found many times. V and J are TRBV4-3 and TRBJ2-3; no clear D gene. V was clipped by 1 base and J by 3 bases, with 14 bases between them. This CDR3 spans 16 amino acids. Germline-derived CDR1 and CDR2 are LGHNA and YSLEER. CDR3 residues: CASSQGWAAGTDTQYF. The CDR3 DNA is TGCGCCAGCAGCCAAGGTTGGGCGGCCGGAACAGATACGCAGTATTTT.

The sample holds a few counts of this clonotype. The rearrangement uses TRBV20-1 and TRBJ1-4; no reliable D call. This CDR3 spans 13 amino acids. The V gene's germline CDR1 is DFQATT and CDR2 SNEGSKA (reference sequence). V lost 2 bases to trimming and J lost 4 bases, with 8 bases between them. CDR3 DNA: TGCAGTGCTAGACGTAGATTTAATGAAAAACTGTTTTTT. It yields the protein CSARRRFNEKLFF.

Comment on this clonotype: A clone one base away is much larger, so this may be a read error. The CDR3, as DNA: TGTGCCAGCAGCCTGGGGACCGACGGTGTCAACTATGGCTACACCTTC. Encoded protein: CASSLGTDGVNYGYTF. The V and J genes are TRBV13 and TRBJ1-2, with D tentatively TRBD1 (5 bases). This CDR3 spans 16 amino acids. Germline-derived CDR1 and CDR2 are PRHDT and FYEKMQ (reference sequence). Trimming removed 5 bases at V and 2 bases at J, with 18 bases between.

This clonotype was counted many times. The chain joins TRBV6-5 to TRBJ1-4; TRBD1 might be the D (5 bases). Trimming shortened V by 2 bases and J by 7 bases, and 11 bases separated the two germline ends. The CDR3 loop spans 14 amino acids. Germline CDR1 MNHEY, CDR2 SVGAGI. In DNA form, the CDR3 reads TGTGCCAGCAGTTACGGCCAGGGCCTTGAAAAACTGTTTTTT. It specifies CASSYGQGLEKLFF.

This clonotype was seen many times. The genes are TRBV2 and TRBJ2-1, with 9 nucleotides matching TRBD2. V shed 6 bases and J 4 bases; nucleotides not matched to a gene: 7. The CDR3 has 15 amino acids. Germline CDR1 reads SNHLY; CDR2 reads FYNNEI. CDR3 amino acids: CASSALAGRYNEQFF. In nucleotides, the CDR3 is TGTGCCAGCAGCGCCCTAGCGGGGCGTTACAATGAGCAGTTCTTC.

There are a few counts of this clonotype. The CDR3 coding sequence is TGTGCCAGCAGTTGGGGGACAGATGATATTACGGAGACCCAGTACTTC. Translation: CASSWGTDDITETQYF. This chain connects TRBV27 to TRBJ2-5, with 7 bases aligning to TRBD1. Per the germline V gene, CDR1 is MNHEY and CDR2 is SMNVEV (reference sequence). J lost 5 bases, V lost 4 bases, and 13 bases had no gene match. This CDR3 spans 16 amino acids.

There are a few counts of this clonotype. The rearrangement uses TRBV12-3 or TRBV12-4 and TRBJ2-5; D gene ambiguous. V shed 6 bases and J shed 5 bases, with 19 bases lying between them. This CDR3 region has 15 residues. This CDR3 reads CASSPLLRKGETQYF. Here the CDR3 DNA reads TGTGCCAGCAGCCCTCTCTTAAGAAAAGGGGAGACCCAGTACTTC.

This clonotype was seen a handful of times. The chain combines TRBV6-2 or TRBV6-3 with TRBJ2-7; D gene uncertain. Trimming removed 4 bases from V and 6 bases from J, with 10 bases in between. CDR3 length: 12 amino acids. CDR1 is MNHEY, CDR2 SVGEGT, per germline. CDR3 amino acids: CASSSWDSEQYF. In nucleotides, the CDR3 is TGTGCCAGCAGTTCCTGGGATTCCGAGCAGTACTTC.

In its sample, this clonotype was seen a few times. The gene calls are TRBV7-7 and TRBJ2-3; TRBD2 matches 13 bases. The CDR3 consists of 16 residues. The junction had 4 bases not matched to a gene; V was cut back by 5 bases and J by 2 bases. CDR1 is SSHAT, CDR2 FNYEAQ, per germline (reference sequence). The CDR3 nucleotides are TGTGCCAGCAGCGAGGGACTAGCGGGGCCCACAGATACGCAGTATTTT. Amino acid sequence: CASSEGLAGPTDTQYF.

This clonotype has ten or more counts. This rearrangement joins TRBV11-2 to TRBJ2-2, with 13 positions matching TRBD2. Germline V gives CDR1 SGHAT, CDR2 FQNNGV. The CDR3 is made up of 20 amino acids. The V gene end was trimmed by 4 bases and the J gene end by 0 bases; junction bases not matched to a gene: 11. The CDR3 region is CASSSHPGLAGNANTGELFF. The CDR3 nucleotides read TGTGCCAGCAGCTCCCACCCGGGACTAGCGGGGAACGCGAACACCGGGGAGCTGTTTTTT.

This clonotype was found many times. The V gene is TRBV14, the J gene TRBJ2-1; no reliable D call. Germline CDR1 and CDR2: SGHDN and FVKESK. Trimming removed 0 bases at V and 0 bases at J, with 9 bases between. This CDR3 has 16 residues. As DNA, the CDR3 is TGTGCCAGCAGCCAAGACAGCCCGAGCTCCTACAATGAGCAGTTCTTC. Translated: CASSQDSPSSYNEQFF.

This clonotype occurred a few times. V gene TRBV4-1 combines with J gene TRBJ2-1, with D possibly matching TRBD1 (5 bases). The V gene lost 4 bases and the J gene lost 10 bases, with 20 bases spanning the gap. The CDR3 is 15 residues long. The germline CDR1 and CDR2 sequences are MGHRA and YSYEKL. CDR3 bases: TGCGCCAGCAGCCTAATACCGTTAACAGGACGCGAGCAGTTCTTC. Translating gives CASSLIPLTGREQFF.

This clonotype was recorded many times. This rearrangement joins TRBV6-5 to TRBJ1-2; D may be TRBD1 (6 bases). Germline CDR1 and CDR2: MNHEY and SVGAGI. This CDR3 region has 16 residues. The V gene lost 0 bases and the J gene lost 7 bases, with 18 bases spanning the gap. CDR3 amino acids: CASSYSAGGVLSGYTF. As DNA, the CDR3 is TGTGCCAGCAGTTACTCCGCCGGGGGCGTTTTGTCTGGCTACACCTTC.

A remark on this clonotype: A much larger clone is a single base away; this may be a read error. The J gene is TRBJ2-7, the V gene TRBV19; D gene uncertain. This CDR3 spans 13 amino acids. Germline values: CDR1 LNHDA, CDR2 SQIVND (reference sequence). The CDR3 nucleotides read TGTGCCAGTAGTATAGGGGCACCCGAGGAGCCGTACTTC. Its protein is CASSIGAPEEPYF. The whole variable domain, filled in from reference TRBV19 and TRBJ2-7, reads DGGITQSPKYLFRKEGQNVTLSCEQNLNHDAMYWYRQDPGQGLRLIYYSQIVNDFQKGDIAEGYSVSREKKESFPLTVTSAQKNPTAFYLCASSIGAPEEPYFGPGTRLTVT.

A word on this clonotype: A much larger clone lies one base from this, so it may be a read error. This rearrangement joins TRBV29-1 to TRBJ2-7; D perhaps matches TRBD1 (5 bases). The germline CDR1 and CDR2 sequences are SQVTM and ANQGSEA. This CDR3 has 14 residues. Trimming left V 1 base short and J 1 base short, with 11 bases between. The CDR3 is CSVEATEISYEQYF. The CDR3 DNA reads TGCAGCGTTGAAGCGACAGAGATTTCCTACGAGCAGTACTTC.

In this sample, this clonotype turned up a few times. The gene calls are TRBV10-3 and TRBJ2-6; 9 bases fit TRBD2. J gave up 3 bases and V 3 bases, and 12 bases lay outside the gene matches. Germline V CDR1 and CDR2: ENHRY, SYGVKD. The length of the CDR3 is 19 residues. The CDR3 is CAISDVASGTSYGANVLTF. The CDR3 coding sequence is TGTGCCATCAGTGATGTGGCTAGCGGGACAAGTTATGGGGCCAACGTCCTGACTTTC.

This clonotype was observed many times. This sequence joins TRBV28 and TRBJ2-7; no clear D. V was clipped by 7 bases and J by 7 bases, with 14 bases between them. This CDR3 is built from 12 residues. CDR1 is MDHEN, CDR2 SYDVKM, per germline. CDR3: CASTSSYEEQYF. DNA of the CDR3: TGTGCCAGCACCTCGTCCTACGAGGAGCAGTACTTC.

This clonotype has only a few counts. This chain links TRBV19 with TRBJ2-7; the match to TRBD1 covers 8 bases. From germline, CDR1 is LNHDA and CDR2 SQIVND (reference sequence). Trimming cost V 3 bases and J 0 bases; bases outside gene matches: 7. The CDR3 is 16 residues long. The CDR3 region has the DNA TGTGCCAGTAGTATTGGGACAGGCCCCCTCTCCTACGAGCAGTACTTC. Translated, it gives CASSIGTGPLSYEQYF.

The table lists this clonotype with a few counts. The rearrangement uses TRBV14 and TRBJ2-7; 7 bases map to TRBD1. Trimming at V came to 0 bases and at J to 2 bases, leaving 7 bases not matched to a gene. Looked up from germline, CDR1 is SGHDN and CDR2 is FVKESK. The length of the CDR3 is 16 residues. CDR3 bases: TGTGCCAGCAGCCAAGAAGTGGGGCAGGGGGCCTACGAGCAGTACTTC. Translating it yields CASSQEVGQGAYEQYF.

This sequence joins TRBV27 and TRBJ2-7, with 7 bases identical to TRBD1. The trim removed 6 bases at V and 7 bases at J, leaving 6 bases unmatched. This CDR3 spans 12 amino acids. Looked up from germline, CDR1 is MNHEY and CDR2 is SMNVEV (reference sequence). The CDR3 coding sequence is TGTGCCAGCAGCCTAACCAGGGGGGAGCAGTACTTC. Amino acid sequence: CASSLTRGEQYF.

This clonotype was seen at least ten times. The chain recombines TRBV5-8 with TRBJ2-2; D is possibly TRBD1 (6 bases). The CDR3 covers 17 residues. Germline CDR1 and CDR2: SGHTS and YDEGEE. The ends were cut back, 5 bases at V and 0 bases at J, with 17 bases in the middle. This CDR3 reads CASRKEGVKSNTGELFF. In DNA, the CDR3 is TGTGCCAGCAGAAAAGAGGGGGTTAAATCGAACACCGGGGAGCTGTTTTTT.

To note about this clonotype: It may be a read error: a sequence one base away is much more abundant. The chain is built from TRBV5-1 and TRBJ1-1; weak D call: TRBD1 (5 bases). Germline values: CDR1 SGHRS, CDR2 YFSETQ. This CDR3 has 13 residues. V was pared by 4 bases and J by 7 bases, with 14 bases between. The CDR3 reads CASSMDGTLEAFF. The CDR3 region has the DNA TGCGCCAGCAGCATGGATGGGACCCTTGAAGCTTTCTTT.

This clonotype was counted only a few times. This chain uses TRBV7-9 with TRBJ1-1; 7 positions match TRBD1. There are 15 residues in the CDR3. Unmatched junction bases numbered 6, after V lost 1 base and J lost 4 bases. Germline-derived CDR1 and CDR2 are SEHNR and FQNEAQ (reference sequence). DNA for the CDR3: TGTGCCAGCAGCTTAGGAACAGGGGCATTCACTGAAGCTTTCTTT. This sequence encodes CASSLGTGAFTEAFF.

This clonotype occurred many times. The chain joins TRBV2 to TRBJ2-3, with D possibly being TRBD1 or TRBD2 (5 bases each). The V gene's germline CDR1 is SNHLY and CDR2 FYNNEI. The CDR3 is 15 residues long. The V and J ends lost 9 bases and 0 bases respectively, with 16 bases between them. The CDR3 protein is CASLEGISSTDTQYF. CDR3 bases: TGTGCCAGTCTAGAGGGGATATCTAGCACAGATACGCAGTATTTT.

J is TRBJ2-7 and V is TRBV29-1; TRBD1 matches at 7 bases. From germline, CDR1 is SQVTM and CDR2 ANQGSEA. The CDR3 has 14 residues. J was trimmed by 2 bases and V by 4 bases; bases with no gene match: 8. The CDR3 loop reads CSVVTGQAAYEQYF. DNA for the CDR3: TGCAGCGTTGTGACAGGACAGGCAGCCTACGAGCAGTACTTC.